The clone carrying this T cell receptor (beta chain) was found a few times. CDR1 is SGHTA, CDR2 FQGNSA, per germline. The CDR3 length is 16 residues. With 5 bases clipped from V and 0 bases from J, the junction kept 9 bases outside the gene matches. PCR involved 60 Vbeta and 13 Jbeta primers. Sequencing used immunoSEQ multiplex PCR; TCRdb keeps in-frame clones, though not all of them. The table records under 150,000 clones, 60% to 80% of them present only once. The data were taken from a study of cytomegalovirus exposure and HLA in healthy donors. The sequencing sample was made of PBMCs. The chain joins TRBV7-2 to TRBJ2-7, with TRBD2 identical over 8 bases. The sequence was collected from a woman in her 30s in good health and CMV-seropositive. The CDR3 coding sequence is TGTGCCAGCAGCAGTTCTATTAGCGGGAACTCCTACGAGCAGTACTTC. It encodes CASSSSISGNSYEQYF.